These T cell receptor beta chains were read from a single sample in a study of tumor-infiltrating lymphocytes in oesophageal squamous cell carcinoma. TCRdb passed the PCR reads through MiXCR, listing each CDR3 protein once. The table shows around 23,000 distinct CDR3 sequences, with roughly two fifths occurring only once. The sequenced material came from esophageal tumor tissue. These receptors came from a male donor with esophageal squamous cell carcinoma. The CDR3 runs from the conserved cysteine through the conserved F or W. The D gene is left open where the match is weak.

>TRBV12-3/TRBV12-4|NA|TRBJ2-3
CASTPGGGSSDF
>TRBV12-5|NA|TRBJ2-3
CAIAEGNTDTQYF
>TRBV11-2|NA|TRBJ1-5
CASSIGTTNQPQHF
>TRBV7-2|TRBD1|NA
CASSRDHGTGLYTQYF
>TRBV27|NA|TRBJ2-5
CASSFAGMGETQYF
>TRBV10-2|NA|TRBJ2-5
CASSQQGGDETQYF
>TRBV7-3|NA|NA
CASSLNLREGDEQFF
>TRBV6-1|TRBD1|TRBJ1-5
CASSAGGYSNQPQHF
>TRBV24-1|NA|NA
CATSDHNGYTF
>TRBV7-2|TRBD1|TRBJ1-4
CASSPRPGQVNEKLFF
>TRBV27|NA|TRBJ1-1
CASQMTFPLNTEAFF
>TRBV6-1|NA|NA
CASSRATYEQYF
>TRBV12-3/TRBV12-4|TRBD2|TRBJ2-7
CASSWTSGGYEQYF
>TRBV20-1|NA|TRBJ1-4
CSARNLYEKLFF
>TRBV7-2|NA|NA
CASTPSNTGELFF
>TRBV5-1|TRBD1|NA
CASSWGTGRDDEQYF
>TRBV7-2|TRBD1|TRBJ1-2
CASSASGGSYGYTF
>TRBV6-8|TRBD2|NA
CASSYYGTSGGPYNEQFF
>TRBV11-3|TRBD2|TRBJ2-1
CASSYISSGRNDEQFF
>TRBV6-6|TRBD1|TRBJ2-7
CASNGQGSAYEQYF
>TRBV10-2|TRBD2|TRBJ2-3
CASSRTSGGTDTQYF
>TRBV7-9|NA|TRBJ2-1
CASSLSPSGLSYNEQFF
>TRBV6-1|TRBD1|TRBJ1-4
CASRRDRGQEKLFF
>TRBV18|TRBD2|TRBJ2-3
CASSPTGTSFPDMQYF
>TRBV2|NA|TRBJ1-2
CASVGQGKGYGYTF
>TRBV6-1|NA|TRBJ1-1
CASSTRDGPNTEAFF
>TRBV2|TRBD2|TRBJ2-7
CASLWTSGPYEQYF
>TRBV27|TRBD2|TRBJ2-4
CASSLLAGKNIQYF
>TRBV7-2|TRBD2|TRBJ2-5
CASSPGTSSYNEQYF
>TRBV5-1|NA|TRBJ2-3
CASSLEKITDTQYF
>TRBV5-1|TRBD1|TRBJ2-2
CASSLARDSGTGTGELFF
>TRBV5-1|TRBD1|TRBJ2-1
CASSVYRGNNEQFF
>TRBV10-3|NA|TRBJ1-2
CAISESPDYGYTF
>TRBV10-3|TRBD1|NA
CAISGGQGINHEQYF
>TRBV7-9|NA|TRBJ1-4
CASSSKNRESNEKLFF
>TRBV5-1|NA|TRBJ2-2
CASSSDHRFAGELFF
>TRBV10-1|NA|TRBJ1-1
CASSDQLNTEAFF
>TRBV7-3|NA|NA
CAHRGGPHSYEQYF
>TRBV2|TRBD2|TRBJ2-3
CASSEGAGATDTQYF
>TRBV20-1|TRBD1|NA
CSARDVGQGIREQYF
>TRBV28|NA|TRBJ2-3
CASRPPGTTDTQYF
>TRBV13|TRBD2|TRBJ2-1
CASSKRLAGGLYNEQFF
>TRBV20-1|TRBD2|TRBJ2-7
CSAFSGASYEQYF
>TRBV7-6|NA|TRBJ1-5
CASSLETGDNQPQHF
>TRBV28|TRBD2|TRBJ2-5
CASSSSLLAGAGETQYF